Following are 32 T cell receptor beta chains from one sample sequenced in a study of post-analysis software for immune sequencing data. General study findings and limits: Patients used about five TRBV segments, including TRBV5-6, TRBV5-1 and TRBV20-1, more often than controls.

Their cognate antigens are unknown. Tagging with unique molecular identifiers was a feature of the TCR beta cDNA libraries. TCRdb called the PCR reads again in MiXCR, with one record for every CDR3 protein. Of 650,000 to 850,000 distinct CDR3 sequences in the sample, around 42% are singletons; the top ten hold 4.9%. The sequencing sample was made of blood. These receptors came from a girl under 18 with multiple sclerosis.

This clonotype has a count of ten or more. CDR3 sequence reads: CSVGDNEQFF. CDR3 sequence (DNA): TGCAGCGTTGGAGACAATGAGCAGTTCTTC. The chain couples TRBV29-1 to TRBJ2-1, with D uncertain. CDR3 size: 10 residues. The germline V and J ends were trimmed by 4 bases and 5 bases, with 3 bases remaining between them. Germline V gene sequence: CDR1 SQVTM, CDR2 ANQGSEA.

This clonotype was seen more than once but under ten times. The V and J genes are TRBV18 and TRBJ1-2; D uncertain. Trimming left V 3 bases short and J 0 bases short, with 14 bases between. The germline V gene has CDR1 KGHSH and CDR2 LQKENI. The CDR3 consists of 16 residues. Here the CDR3 DNA reads TGTGCCAGCTCACCGACCCAAAAGTCCCCTAACTATGGCTACACCTTC. Its protein product is CASSPTQKSPNYGYTF. The complete variable domain, with remaining parts taken from reference TRBV18 and TRBJ1-2, reads NAGVMQNPRHLVRRRGQEARLRCSPMKGHSHVYWYRQLPEEGLKFMVYLQKENIIDESGMPKERFSAEFPKEGPSILRIQQVVRGDSAAYFCASSPTQKSPNYGYTFGSGTRLTVV.

This clonotype showed up just a few times. Here the CDR3 reads CASSESGTGLTYEQYF. CDR3 bases: TGTGCCAGCAGTGAATCAGGGACAGGGCTCACCTACGAGCAGTACTTC. This rearrangement joins TRBV6-1 to TRBJ2-7; 9 nucleotides align to TRBD1. The V segment lost 2 bases and the J segment 2 bases; nucleotides outside the gene matches: 7. The CDR3 consists of 16 residues. Germline V CDR1 and CDR2: MNHNS, SASEGT.

This clonotype was detected a few times. The chain employs TRBV6-5 and TRBJ2-7; 10 bases map to TRBD2. The CDR3 runs 16 residues. CDR1 and CDR2 from the germline V gene are MNHEY and SVGAGI. After removal of 2 bases from V and 6 bases from J, the junction contained 10 bases not matched to a gene. The CDR3 region is CASSYGNPGTSVEQYF. The CDR3, as DNA: TGTGCCAGCAGTTACGGGAACCCCGGGACTAGCGTCGAGCAGTACTTC.

The genes are TRBV5-1 and TRBJ1-2; D might be TRBD1 (6 bases). This CDR3 spans 13 amino acids. Germline V lookup: CDR1 SGHRS, CDR2 YFSETQ. Trimming removed 0 bases from V and 8 bases from J, with 11 bases in between. The CDR3 nucleotides read TGCGCCAGCAGCTTGGACAGGGAGGTGGGCTACACCTTC. It specifies CASSLDREVGYTF.

CDR3 loop: CAISEYKGDYEQYF. CDR3 DNA: TGTGCCATCAGTGAGTATAAGGGCGACTACGAGCAGTACTTC. The genes are TRBV10-3 and TRBJ2-7; D is ambiguous. Germline values: CDR1 ENHRY, CDR2 SYGVKD. V dropped 1 base and J dropped 3 bases, with 10 bases sitting between them. There are 14 residues in the CDR3.

This chain joins TRBV2 and TRBJ1-2, with D perhaps TRBD1 (5 bases). V gave up 7 bases and J gave up 8 bases, with 14 bases separating them. CDR1 and CDR2 from the germline V gene are SNHLY and FYNNEI. The CDR3 runs 12 residues. The CDR3 here is CASNRPGSGYTF. The CDR3, as DNA: TGTGCCAGCAATCGGCCAGGGAGCGGCTACACCTTC.

This chain joins TRBV29-1 and TRBJ2-5, with D possibly matching TRBD1 (6 bases). V dropped 6 bases and J dropped 1 base, with 9 bases sitting between them. Germline lookup yields CDR1 SQVTM and CDR2 ANQGSEA. The CDR3 extends over 12 amino acids. Here the CDR3 reads CSVNRVQETQYF. CDR3 coding DNA: TGCAGCGTGAACAGGGTCCAAGAGACCCAGTACTTC.

This clonotype was counted only a few times. The rearrangement links TRBV15 to TRBJ2-7, with TRBD1 matching over 10 bases. The CDR3 has 13 residues. J was trimmed by 2 bases and V by 9 bases; bases with no gene match: 4. Germline-derived CDR1 and CDR2 are LNHNV and YYDKDF (reference sequence). The CDR3 sequence: CATGQGITYEQYF. In DNA, the CDR3 is TGTGCCACGGGACAGGGGATTACCTACGAGCAGTACTTC.

This clonotype was observed a handful of times. The chain couples TRBV6-1 to TRBJ1-5, with 10 bases matching TRBD1. Germline trimming cut 6 bases from V and 0 bases from J; bases unmatched to any gene: 2. The CDR3 has 15 amino acids. Germline CDR1 is MNHNS and CDR2 is SASEGT. CDR3 loop: CASRTGGVSNQPQHF. The CDR3 DNA is TGTGCCAGCAGGACAGGGGGCGTTAGCAATCAGCCCCAGCATTTT.

The J gene is TRBJ1-4, the V gene TRBV15, with 8 bases identical to TRBD1. J gave up 7 bases and V 3 bases, and 7 bases lay outside the gene matches. This CDR3 has 15 amino acids. Germline V CDR1 and CDR2: LNHNV, YYDKDF (reference sequence). The DNA for the CDR3 is TGTGCCACCAGCAGCGAGACAGGGGTTGGTGAAAAACTGTTTTTT. This gives the protein CATSSETGVGEKLFF.

V usage is TRBV25-1 and J usage is TRBJ2-1, with D uncertain. V lost 7 bases to trimming and J lost 10 bases, with 20 bases between them. This CDR3 comprises 14 residues. Germline V gene sequence: CDR1 MGHDK, CDR2 SYGVNS. This CDR3 is CASNNGGTVTEQFF. The CDR3 DNA reads TGTGCCAGCAATAATGGTGGTACGGTGACCGAGCAGTTCTTC.

The chain joins TRBV5-1 to TRBJ2-7, with D perhaps TRBD1 (6 bases). V gave up 0 bases and J gave up 2 bases, with 12 bases separating them. Germline assignment: CDR1 SGHRS and CDR2 YFSETQ. The CDR3 has 15 amino acids. CDR3 residues: CASSLGQERAYEQYF. The CDR3, as DNA: TGCGCCAGCAGCTTGGGACAGGAGAGAGCCTACGAGCAGTACTTC.

This sequence joins TRBV20-1 and TRBJ2-1, with no clear D. Trimming cost V 1 base and J 14 bases, with 18 bases left between them. CDR1 is DFQATT and CDR2 is SNEGSKA in the germline V gene (reference sequence). The CDR3 length is 13 residues. Written as DNA, the CDR3 is TGCAGTGCTAGAGTCGATGGTAGATGGAGCGAGTTCTTC. The encoded protein is CSARVDGRWSEFF.

CDR3 residues: CSVELFRADTQYF. DNA of the CDR3: TGCAGCGTTGAATTATTTAGGGCAGATACGCAGTATTTT. The chain recombines TRBV29-1 with TRBJ2-3; D uncertain. V gave up 2 bases and J gave up 4 bases, with 10 bases separating them. Looked up from germline, CDR1 is SQVTM and CDR2 is ANQGSEA. This CDR3 is built from 13 residues.

In regard to this clonotype: The junction differs from germline at one of its ends, possibly a read error. The chain has TRBV25-1 and TRBJ2-1; D is unclear. The CDR3 consists of 14 residues. Germline CDR1 and CDR2: MGHDK and SYGVNS. The CDR3 protein is CASSEKGSYNEQFF. The CDR3 DNA sequence: TGCGCCAGCAGTGAAAAAGGATCCTACAATGAGCAGTTCTTC. Looking up the rest from reference TRBV25-1 and TRBJ2-1 gives the full variable domain: EADIYQTPRYLVIGTGKKITLECSQTMGHDKMYWYQQDPGMELHLIHYSYGVNSTEKGDLSSESTVSRIRTEHFPLTLESARPSHTSQYLCASSEKGSYNEQFFGPGTRLTVL.

This clonotype was recorded a few times. The rearrangement links TRBV20-1 to TRBJ1-2, with D uncertain. CDR3 length: 12 amino acids. Trimming took 7 bases from V and 5 from J, leaving 14 bases between them. Germline V CDR1 and CDR2: DFQATT, SNEGSKA (reference sequence). CDR3 in amino acids: CSGQRGQYGYTF. The CDR3 DNA reads as TGCAGTGGCCAACGAGGGCAGTATGGCTACACCTTC.

The chain combines TRBV20-1 with TRBJ2-5; D unclear. The CDR3 has 12 amino acids. The V end lost 6 bases, the J end lost 5 bases, and 13 bases lay between the germline ends. CDR1 and CDR2 from the germline V gene are DFQATT and SNEGSKA (reference sequence). This CDR3 reads CSARLKMETQYF. The CDR3 DNA reads as TGCAGTGCCAGACTTAAGATGGAGACCCAGTACTTC.

The chain carries TRBV25-1 and TRBJ2-4; 7 bases fit TRBD2. The tail of the sequence fits TRBJ2-7 better, so the J call may be wrong. The CDR3 spans 15 residues. Germline CDR1 MGHDK, CDR2 SYGVNS. The CDR3 sequence: CASSVSSGAFYEQYF. The CDR3 DNA sequence: TGTGCCAGCAGTGTATCTAGCGGAGCCTTTTACGAGCAGTACTTC.

The chain combines TRBV20-1 with TRBJ2-1, with D unclear. V lost 6 bases to trimming and J lost 7 bases, with 19 bases between them. The CDR3 sequence is 14 residues long. Germline assignment: CDR1 DFQATT and CDR2 SNEGSKA (reference sequence). This CDR3 is CSAQSPLVVNEQFF. CDR3 DNA: TGCAGTGCACAGAGCCCTCTGGTGGTAAATGAGCAGTTCTTC.

The CDR3, as DNA: TGTGCCAGCAGCTTAGATCTGGGACAGGGTCTTGGAAACATTCAGTACTTC. Translated, it gives CASSLDLGQGLGNIQYF. The chain links TRBV11-2 to TRBJ2-4, with 9 bases fitting TRBD1. V was clipped by 0 bases and J by 6 bases; unmatched bases: 9. This CDR3 comprises 17 residues. Germline values: CDR1 SGHAT, CDR2 FQNNGV.

This chain joins TRBV30 and TRBJ1-5; weak D call: TRBD1 (6 bases). This CDR3 has 16 amino acids. Germline V lookup: CDR1 GTSNPN, CDR2 SVGIG (reference sequence). Trimming shortened V by 0 bases and J by 6 bases, and 18 bases separated the two germline ends. The CDR3: CAWSVPTGSYGQPQHF. The CDR3 nucleotides are TGTGCCTGGAGTGTACCTACAGGGAGTTACGGTCAGCCCCAGCATTTT.

The chain combines TRBV7-3 with TRBJ2-3, with TRBD2 matching 9 bases. Germline loops: CDR1 SGHTA, CDR2 FQGTGA. Trimming took 0 bases from V and 1 from J; bases not matched to a gene: 5. This CDR3 has 17 residues. CDR3 region: CASSLTSSGVGTDTQYF. CDR3 DNA sequence: TGTGCCAGCAGCTTAACGTCTAGCGGGGTTGGCACAGATACGCAGTATTTT.

The rearrangement joins TRBV12-3 or TRBV12-4 to TRBJ2-7; 13 nucleotides agree with TRBD2. There are 15 residues in the CDR3. Trimming at V came to 3 bases and at J to 5 bases, leaving 4 bases not matched to a gene. The CDR3 nucleotides are TGTGCCAGCAGTTTTGGACTAGCGGGAGTCGACGAGCAGTACTTC. It specifies CASSFGLAGVDEQYF.

This chain joins TRBV12-3 or TRBV12-4 and TRBJ1-6; the D gene is possibly TRBD1 (6 bases). This CDR3 region has 16 residues. Between the trimmed V and J ends, which lost 7 bases and 7 bases, there was a span of 20 bases. The CDR3 region has the DNA TGTGCCAGCACCCTAGGGGGGGGAAGGAGCAATTCACCCCTCCACTTT. It specifies CASTLGGGRSNSPLHF.

This clonotype turned up a few times. The V and J genes are TRBV27 and TRBJ2-3, with 7 bases fitting TRBD2. Germline CDR1 MNHEY, CDR2 SMNVEV (reference sequence). The ends lost 6 bases at V and 2 bases at J; junction bases unmatched: 8. CDR3 size: 15 residues. The CDR3 region has the DNA TGTGCCAGCAGATGGGGACTACCCCCCACAGATACGCAGTATTTT. It codes for CASRWGLPPTDTQYF.

The table lists this clonotype with a few counts. This CDR3 is CSASSSGSYYEQYF. The CDR3 nucleotides read TGCAGCGCAAGTTCTAGCGGGAGTTACTACGAGCAGTACTTC. This chain joins TRBV29-1 and TRBJ2-7, with 10 bases aligning to TRBD2. Germline loops: CDR1 SQVTM, CDR2 ANQGSEA. The J segment lost 3 bases and the V segment lost 7 bases, leaving 9 bases of the junction unmatched. CDR3 length: 14 amino acids.

V is TRBV10-2 and J is TRBJ2-2; TRBD2 agrees at 7 bases. This CDR3 is built from 13 residues. The V and J ends lost 6 bases and 7 bases, in that order; junction bases with no gene match: 5. Germline values: CDR1 WSHSY, CDR2 SAAADI. This CDR3 is CASSGGSSGELFF. DNA for the CDR3: TGCGCCAGCAGCGGCGGGAGCAGCGGGGAGCTGTTTTTT.

This clonotype is a singleton in its sample. The gene calls are TRBV20-1 and TRBJ1-4, with 7 positions matching TRBD1. After removal of 0 bases from V and 0 bases from J, the junction contained 4 bases not matched to a gene. CDR3 size: 16 residues. Germline CDR1 and CDR2: DFQATT and SNEGSKA (reference sequence). The CDR3 reads CSARDPTGATNEKLFF. The CDR3 bases are TGCAGTGCTAGAGATCCTACAGGGGCAACTAATGAAAAACTGTTTTTT.

This clonotype was counted between two and nine times. The chain couples TRBV6-6 to TRBJ1-1; D is perhaps TRBD1 (5 bases). CDR3 length: 14 residues. Germline CDR1 MNHNY, CDR2 SVGAGI (reference sequence). Trimming left V 6 bases short and J 2 bases short, with 13 bases between. The CDR3 DNA reads as TGTGCCAGCAGAGACAGTATCCCAAACACTGAAGCTTTCTTT. Its protein product is CASRDSIPNTEAFF.

This chain connects TRBV15 to TRBJ2-1; D is undetermined. The germline gives CDR1 LNHNV, CDR2 YYDKDF (reference sequence). Trimming removed 0 bases from V and 0 bases from J, with 9 bases in between. This CDR3 region has 16 residues. The CDR3 coding sequence is TGTGCCACCAGCAGAGAGGCCCGTAGCTCCTACAATGAGCAGTTCTTC. Encoded protein: CATSREARSSYNEQFF.

The rearrangement links TRBV12-3 or TRBV12-4 to TRBJ1-2; 10 bases fit TRBD1. V trimming: 1 base; J trimming: 0 bases; junction bases outside the gene matches: 11. This CDR3 has 19 residues. CDR3 coding DNA: TGTGCCAGCAGTTTAGTCTTTGGGACAGGGGACATTGCTAACTATGGCTACACCTTC. Translating it yields CASSLVFGTGDIANYGYTF.